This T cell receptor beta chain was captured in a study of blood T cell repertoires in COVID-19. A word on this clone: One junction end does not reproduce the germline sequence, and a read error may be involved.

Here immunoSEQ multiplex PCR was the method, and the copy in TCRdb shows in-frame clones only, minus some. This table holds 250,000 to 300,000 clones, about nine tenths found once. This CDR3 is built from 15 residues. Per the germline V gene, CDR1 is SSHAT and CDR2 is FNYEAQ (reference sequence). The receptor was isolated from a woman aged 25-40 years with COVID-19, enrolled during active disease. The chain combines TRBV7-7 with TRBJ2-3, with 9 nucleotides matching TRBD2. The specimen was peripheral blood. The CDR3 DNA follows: TGTGCCAGCAGCCGAGCGGGAGGTAGCACAAATACGCAGTATTTT. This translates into CASSRAGGSTNTQYF. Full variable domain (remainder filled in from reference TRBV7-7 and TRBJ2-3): GAGVSQSPRYKVTKRGQDVTLRCDPISSHATLYWYQQALGQGPEFLTYFNYEAQPDKSGLPSDRFSAERPEGSISTLTIQRTEQRDSAMYRCASSRAGGSTNTQYFGPGTRLTVL.